One sample yielded the 17 T cell receptor beta chains listed below, sequenced in a study of blood T cell repertoires in COVID-19. Here immunoSEQ multiplex PCR was the method, and the copy in TCRdb shows in-frame clones only, minus some. The sample contains under 200,000 clones, approximately 90% of which appear only once. Sequences were obtained from peripheral blood. Receptor source: a middle-aged man with active or convalescent COVID-19.

The rearrangement links TRBV6-4 to TRBJ2-3; D is unclear. V gave up 2 bases and J gave up 10 bases, with 10 bases separating them. Germline V CDR1 and CDR2: MRHNA, SNTAGT. CDR3 length equals 12 residues. CDR3 sequence reads: CASSDELSAQYF. Here the CDR3 DNA reads TGTGCCAGCAGTGACGAGCTGTCGGCGCAGTATTTT.

The chain couples TRBV19 to TRBJ1-6; TRBD1 matches 10 bases. CDR1 LNHDA and CDR2 SQIVND come from the germline V gene (reference sequence). Germline trimming cut 6 bases from V and 10 bases from J; bases unmatched to any gene: 9. The length of the CDR3 is 15 residues. In nucleotides, the CDR3 is TGTGCCAGTAGCGATTTAGGACAGGGGGGATCACCCCTCCACTTT. It specifies CASSDLGQGGSPLHF.

A single count supports this clone. The rearrangement joins TRBV18 to TRBJ2-1; D gene ambiguous. Germline-derived CDR1 and CDR2 are KGHSH and LQKENI. This CDR3 region has 16 residues. The V and J ends lost 5 bases and 5 bases respectively, with 19 bases between them. Here the CDR3 reads CASSSQAGVQHNEQFF. DNA of the CDR3: TGTGCCAGCTCATCGCAAGCCGGTGTACAGCACAATGAGCAGTTCTTC.

On this clone itself: Other DNA sequences in this specimen translate into the identical CDR3. The chain employs TRBV18 and TRBJ1-4; a possible D gene is TRBD1 (5 bases). This CDR3 has 14 residues. CDR1 and CDR2 (germline): KGHSH, LQKENI. Trimming took 6 bases from V and 0 from J, leaving 8 bases between them. The CDR3 DNA is TGTGCCAGCTCCCCGACAGCAACTAATGAAAAACTGTTTTTT. Encoded protein: CASSPTATNEKLFF. Full variable domain (outside the CDR3, taken from reference TRBV18 and TRBJ1-4): NAGVMQNPRHLVRRRGQEARLRCSPMKGHSHVYWYRQLPEEGLKFMVYLQKENIIDESGMPKERFSAEFPKEGPSILRIQQVVRGDSAAYFCASSPTATNEKLFFGSGTQLSVL.

The chain couples TRBV3-1 (or the pseudogene TRBV3-2) to TRBJ1-1; D unclear. V lost 4 bases to trimming and J lost 5 bases, with 17 bases between them. The CDR3 has 15 residues. Germline loops: CDR1 LGHDT, CDR2 YNNKEL (reference sequence). The CDR3 DNA reads as TGTGCCAGCAGCCCGGGGAGGCAGATCGTAACTGAAGCTTTCTTT. Residues: CASSPGRQIVTEAFF.

The chain uses TRBV19 and TRBJ1-4, with TRBD1 matching over 8 bases. Germline V lookup: CDR1 LNHDA, CDR2 SQIVND (reference sequence). The CDR3 loop spans 15 amino acids. V was pared by 5 bases and J by 4 bases, with 6 bases of the junction left unmatched. CDR3 nucleotide sequence: TGTGCCAGTAGTCGGACAGGGATGATTAATGAAAAACTGTTTTTT. Its protein product is CASSRTGMINEKLFF.

The CDR3 DNA is TGTGCCAGTAGTATATCGAGGGAGCAGTTCTTC. The encoded protein is CASSISREQFF. The V and J genes are TRBV19 and TRBJ2-1; no firm D call. Trimming shortened V by 2 bases and J by 10 bases, and 6 bases separated the two germline ends. CDR3 length: 11 amino acids. Germline V gives CDR1 LNHDA, CDR2 SQIVND (reference sequence).

The chain has TRBV18 and TRBJ2-2; 7 nucleotides align to TRBD2. V dropped 0 bases and J dropped 3; count of bases not matched to a gene: 4. CDR1 and CDR2 (germline): KGHSH, LQKENI. The CDR3 extends over 16 amino acids. In DNA, the CDR3 is TGTGCCAGCTCACCACCGGGAGGGAGAGACACCGGGGAGCTGTTTTTT. This encodes CASSPPGGRDTGELFF.

The V gene is TRBV5-4, the J gene TRBJ2-3; TRBD2 aligns across 7 bases. Losses at the gene ends were 0 bases for V and 5 bases for J; bases not matched to a gene: 3. CDR1 and CDR2 (germline): SGHNT, YYREEE (reference sequence). The CDR3 totals 14 residues. The CDR3 sequence: CASSLVGGVDTQYF. In DNA form, the CDR3 reads TGTGCCAGCAGCTTGGTGGGGGGGGTAGATACGCAGTATTTT.

The chain recombines TRBV28 with TRBJ1-1; possibly TRBD1 for D (6 bases). The length of the CDR3 is 12 residues. The germline CDR1 and CDR2 sequences are MDHEN and SYDVKM. The germline V and J ends were trimmed by 6 bases and 8 bases, with 13 bases remaining between them. CDR3 sequence: CASSRGQQEAFF. CDR3 DNA sequence: TGTGCCAGCAGCCGCGGACAGCAGGAAGCTTTCTTT. Looking up the rest from reference TRBV28 and TRBJ1-1 gives the full variable domain: DVKVTQSSRYLVKRTGEKVFLECVQDMDHENMFWYRQDPGLGLRLIYFSYDVKMKEKGDIPEGYSVSREKKERFSLILESASTNQTSMYLCASSRGQQEAFFGQGTRLTVV.

The chain uses TRBV4-1 and TRBJ2-2; D unclear. Germline CDR1 reads MGHRA; CDR2 reads YSYEKL. The V gene lost 4 bases and the J gene lost 0 bases, with 3 bases spanning the gap. The CDR3 length is 13 residues. CDR3 loop: CASSLSNTGELFF. DNA for the CDR3: TGCGCCAGCAGCCTCTCGAACACCGGGGAGCTGTTTTTT.

A few counts support this clone. The chain is built from TRBV7-2 and TRBJ1-2, with a weak D call TRBD1 (5 bases). Trimming pared 1 base from V and 8 bases from J, leaving 11 bases between. The CDR3 runs 13 residues. Per the germline V gene, CDR1 is SGHTA and CDR2 is FQGNSA. The CDR3 DNA is TGTGCCAGCAGCTTAGTCGGAGGGGTCGGCTACACCTTC. It yields the protein CASSLVGGVGYTF.

CDR3 sequence (DNA): TGTGCCAGCAGTAGGGGACAGGGAGGCATTCAGTACTTC. It encodes CASSRGQGGIQYF. This chain uses TRBV6-5 with TRBJ2-4, with 9 nucleotides matching TRBD1. V trimming: 5 bases; J trimming: 9 bases; junction bases outside the gene matches: 5. Germline CDR1 and CDR2: MNHEY and SVGAGI. The CDR3 is made up of 13 amino acids.

The V gene is TRBV6-5, the J gene TRBJ1-5; D unresolved. V dropped 2 bases and J dropped 4 bases, with 6 bases sitting between them. Germline loops: CDR1 MNHEY, CDR2 SVGAGI. There are 13 residues in the CDR3. The CDR3 sequence: CASSYRENQPQHF. CDR3 in DNA: TGTGCCAGCAGTTACAGGGAGAATCAGCCCCAGCATTTT.

The rearrangement joins TRBV3-1 (or the pseudogene TRBV3-2) to TRBJ1-5, with 8 bases that match TRBD1. The germline V gene has CDR1 LGHDT and CDR2 YNNKEL (reference sequence). The CDR3 is 14 residues long. With 3 bases clipped from V and 8 bases from J, the junction kept 6 bases outside the gene matches. The CDR3 protein is CASSQRTGMEPQHF. In DNA form, the CDR3 reads TGTGCCAGCAGCCAGAGGACAGGGATGGAGCCCCAGCATTTT.

The chain is built from TRBV11-1 and TRBJ2-1, with 7 bases matching TRBD1. This CDR3 has 15 amino acids. V lost 2 bases and J lost 7; bases outside the gene matches: 8. Germline assignment: CDR1 SGHAT and CDR2 FQDESV (reference sequence). CDR3 DNA: TGTGCCAGCAGCTTAACAAGGGGGCCTGGGAATGAGCAGTTCTTC. Protein product: CASSLTRGPGNEQFF. The full variable domain, with the rest looked up from reference TRBV11-1 and TRBJ2-1, is EAEVAQSPRYKITEKSQAVAFWCDPISGHATLYWYRQILGQGPELLVQFQDESVVDDSQLPKDRFSAERLKGVDSTLKIQPAELGDSAMYLCASSLTRGPGNEQFFGPGTRLTVL.

This clone came up once. The chain employs TRBV7-9 and TRBJ1-3, with 8 bases identical to TRBD1. The CDR3 contains 14 residues. Germline CDR1 SEHNR, CDR2 FQNEAQ (reference sequence). Trimming at V came to 5 bases and at J to 2 bases, leaving 2 bases not matched to a gene. The CDR3 bases are TGTGCCAGCAGCCCGGACAGGGCTGGAAACACCATATATTTT. It codes for CASSPDRAGNTIYF.